This is a list of T cell receptor beta chains from one sample in a study of T cells in Graves' hyperthyroidism and ophthalmopathy. Using its own MiXCR run on the multiplex PCR reads, TCRdb lists one record per CDR3 protein. This sample has about 290,000 distinct CDR3 sequences; roughly 20% occur once, and the top ten carry approximately 35%. The sequenced sample consisted of blood. These receptor sequences come from a man aged 45-65 years with Graves' ophthalmopathy. The CDR3 runs from the conserved cysteine through the conserved F or W. The order of the fields is CDR3 protein, V gene, D gene. A D gene is named only where the DNA matches it firmly.

CDR3: CASSQYGAIQVDEQFF; V: TRBV9; D: .
CDR3: CAISAGTSGGTDTQYF; V: TRBV10-3; D: TRBD2
CDR3: CATTPTGGSYLGYGYTF; V: TRBV19; D: .
CDR3: CASSRTSGSTGELFF; V: TRBV4-1; D: TRBD2
CDR3: CSAGTGIYEQYF; V: TRBV20-1; D: TRBD1
CDR3: CASTRIALSSYNEQFF; V: TRBV10-2; D: .
CDR3: CASSEQVTSGRGEQYF; V: TRBV6-1; D: TRBD2
CDR3: CASAPSGAAEAQYF; V: TRBV12-5; D: .
CDR3: CASSISGNYGYTF; V: TRBV19; D: .
CDR3: CASKPGGLYNQPQHF; V: TRBV12-3/TRBV12-4; D: .
CDR3: CASSQDGGGSYNEQFF; V: TRBV3-1; D: .
CDR3: CSAGSRGVNTEAFF; V: TRBV20-1; D: .
CDR3: CAWSLGIYEQYF; V: TRBV30; D: .
CDR3: CASSISGSSYNEQFF; V: TRBV7-2; D: TRBD2
CDR3: CASSLYTTNEKLLF; V: TRBV28; D: .
CDR3: CASYDRVRETQYF; V: TRBV19; D: TRBD1
CDR3: CASSPTTLNNSPLHF; V: TRBV7-2; D: .
CDR3: CASSPQLQGREQYF; V: TRBV5-1; D: .
CDR3: CASSPPSGASSYNEQFF; V: TRBV4-2; D: TRBD2
CDR3: CSVPLGRRTEAFF; V: TRBV29-1; D: .
CDR3: CATSERSTDTQYF; V: TRBV24-1; D: .
CDR3: CASSTSRDRGETQYF; V: TRBV11-2; D: TRBD1
CDR3: CASSLAPGQTGSGNTIYF; V: TRBV5-1; D: TRBD1
CDR3: CASSLLSGTGGGRDTQYF; V: TRBV11-2; D: TRBD2
CDR3: CASSLALRLTSTDTQYF; V: TRBV7-2; D: .
CDR3: CASSEQAGNTEAFF; V: TRBV6-1; D: .
CDR3: CASSSQGAAMREAFF; V: TRBV13; D: TRBD1
CDR3: CSAGGQGGAYGYTF; V: TRBV20-1; D: TRBD1
CDR3: CASSEALRRSGEQFF; V: TRBV2; D: .
CDR3: CASSPTLQGNYGYTF; V: TRBV3-1; D: .